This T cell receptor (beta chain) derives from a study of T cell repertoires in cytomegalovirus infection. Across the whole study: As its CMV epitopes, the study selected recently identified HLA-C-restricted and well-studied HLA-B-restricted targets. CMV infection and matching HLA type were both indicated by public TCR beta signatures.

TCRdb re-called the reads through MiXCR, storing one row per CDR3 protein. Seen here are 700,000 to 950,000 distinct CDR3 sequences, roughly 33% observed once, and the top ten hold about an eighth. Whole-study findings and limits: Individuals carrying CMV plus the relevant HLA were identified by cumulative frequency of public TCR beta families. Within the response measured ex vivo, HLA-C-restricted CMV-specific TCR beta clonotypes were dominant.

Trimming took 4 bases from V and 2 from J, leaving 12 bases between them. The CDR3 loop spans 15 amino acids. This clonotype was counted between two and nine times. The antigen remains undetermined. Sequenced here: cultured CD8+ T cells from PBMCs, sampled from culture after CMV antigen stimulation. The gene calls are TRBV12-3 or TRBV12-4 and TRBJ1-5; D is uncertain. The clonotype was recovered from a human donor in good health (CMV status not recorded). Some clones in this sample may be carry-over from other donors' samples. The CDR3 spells CASSSGRSGNQPQHF. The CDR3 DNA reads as TGTGCCAGCAGTTCGGGTCGATCGGGCAATCAGCCCCAGCATTTT.